One and the same sample provided the 22 T cell receptor beta chains below, sequenced in a study of regulatory T cells in long-lasting Graves disease (dated by TCRdb to the early 2020s). This specimen's time point label, per the study, means: persistent/refractory GD, antithyroid drugs over 5 years with positive TRAb. For both TCR sequencing and RNA sequencing, RNA was extracted from PBMCs using TRIzol. The receptor library was made with multiplex PCR. TCRdb records Illumina HiSeq 4000 as the sequencer. iRepertoire HTBI primers and Arm-PCR amplification of CDR3 regions were used to construct TCR beta libraries. TCRdb itself trimmed the public reads at Q25 with fastp, ran MiXCR and retained productive beta chains. Each entry is one CDR3 protein sequence, shown with its most common DNA and genes. Within this sample are fewer than 600,000 distinct CDR3 sequences, with less than 25% of them counted one time only. The top ten clonotypes cover around 13% of the sample.

The input for sequencing was peripheral blood mononuclear cells (PBMCs), taken when the disease was refractory, from a patient treated with antithyroid drugs. The source of these receptors is a female donor with Graves disease.

This clonotype was counted only a few times. The rearrangement uses TRBV7-2 and TRBJ1-2; a weak D match, TRBD1 (6 bases). The germline CDR1 and CDR2 sequences are SGHTA and FQGNSA. The V and J ends lost 4 bases and 7 bases respectively, with 19 bases between them. The CDR3 is made up of 15 amino acids. The CDR3 coding sequence is TGTGCCAGCAGCTCATCGACAGGCACGTCAACTGGCTACACCTTC. It yields the protein CASSSSTGTSTGYTF.

In its sample, this clonotype was seen many times. This chain links TRBV7-2 with TRBJ1-2, with D possibly being TRBD1 (6 bases). V was pared by 0 bases and J by 6 bases, with 20 bases between. The CDR3 covers 17 residues. CDR1 is SGHTA and CDR2 is FQGNSA in the germline V gene. CDR3 sequence: CASSLAPPEGGRDGYTF. CDR3 nucleotide sequence: TGTGCCAGCAGCTTAGCTCCGCCCGAAGGGGGGCGAGATGGCTACACCTTC.

Note on this clonotype: Given a much more abundant clone one base away, this may be a read error. The J gene is TRBJ1-1, the V gene TRBV7-3; D ambiguous. The CDR3 runs 13 residues. The germline gives CDR1 SGHTA, CDR2 FQGTGA. Trimming took off 5 bases at V and 3 bases at J, with 10 bases between the two ends. CDR3: CASSIDRYTEAFF. The CDR3 DNA reads as TGTGCCAGCAGCATCGACCGATACACTGAAGCTTTCTTT.

The sample holds many counts of this clonotype. The chain couples TRBV6-5 to TRBJ2-7, with 8 nucleotides matching TRBD2. The CDR3 is made up of 15 amino acids. Germline loops: CDR1 MNHEY, CDR2 SVGAGI. The junction had 2 bases not matched to a gene; V was cut back by 0 bases and J by 1 base. The CDR3 protein is CASSYSSGSSYEQYF. The CDR3 DNA follows: TGTGCCAGCAGTTACTCGAGCGGGAGTTCCTACGAGCAGTACTTC.

This clonotype was observed at least ten times. This sequence joins TRBV12-3 or TRBV12-4 and TRBJ2-5, with 13 bases aligning to TRBD2. The CDR3 consists of 16 residues. V was pared by 5 bases and J by 4 bases, with 7 bases of the junction left unmatched. Here the CDR3 DNA reads TGTGCCAGCAGTCCTTGGACTAGCGGGAGTTCAGAGACCCAGTACTTC. As protein: CASSPWTSGSSETQYF.

This clonotype was seen once. The rearrangement links TRBV7-2 to TRBJ2-1, with a possible D match to TRBD1 (6 bases). Germline values: CDR1 SGHTA, CDR2 FQGNSA. The CDR3 consists of 13 residues. V was shortened by 4 bases and J by 5 bases, with 9 bases between the two germline ends. The CDR3 protein is CASSSGVHNEQFF. The CDR3 bases are TGTGCCAGCAGCTCAGGGGTCCACAATGAGCAGTTCTTC.

This clonotype was detected only a few times. This CDR3 is CSVMGRFMNTEAFF. In nucleotides, the CDR3 is TGCAGCGTTATGGGACGGTTCATGAACACTGAAGCTTTCTTT. The V call is TRBV29-1, the J call TRBJ1-1, with a weak D call TRBD1 (5 bases). Germline loops: CDR1 SQVTM, CDR2 ANQGSEA. Trimming left V 5 bases short and J 0 bases short, with 13 bases between. The CDR3 covers 14 residues.

This clonotype was seen many times. The V and J genes are TRBV2 and TRBJ1-1; D call uncertain. Germline CDR1 and CDR2: SNHLY and FYNNEI. The germline V and J ends were trimmed by 6 bases and 0 bases, with 14 bases remaining between them. The CDR3 is 15 residues long. CDR3 protein: CASRFLGLMNTEAFF. The CDR3 DNA follows: TGTGCCAGCAGATTCTTAGGGTTAATGAACACTGAAGCTTTCTTT.

V gene TRBV5-5 combines with J gene TRBJ1-1; the D is unclear. V was cut by 4 bases and J by 2 bases, with 12 bases left in between. Per germline, CDR1 SGHKS and CDR2 YYEKEE (reference sequence). The CDR3 covers 14 residues. Here the CDR3 DNA reads TGTGCCAGCAGCCTCCGGTTGGGTAACACTGAAGCTTTCTTT. Translated, it gives CASSLRLGNTEAFF.

This clonotype was counted many times. The chain links TRBV28 to TRBJ2-1; D gene uncertain. CDR3 size: 14 residues. Germline loops: CDR1 MDHEN, CDR2 SYDVKM. With 6 bases removed from V and 8 bases from J, the gap between germline ends came to 17 bases. Written as DNA, the CDR3 is TGTGCCAGCAGATCCCCTTCAGGTGGGGATGAGCAGTTCTTC. This gives the protein CASRSPSGGDEQFF. The full variable domain, its missing parts supplied by reference TRBV28 and TRBJ2-1, is DVKVTQSSRYLVKRTGEKVFLECVQDMDHENMFWYRQDPGLGLRLIYFSYDVKMKEKGDIPEGYSVSREKKERFSLILESASTNQTSMYLCASRSPSGGDEQFFGPGTRLTVL.

This rearrangement joins TRBV15 to TRBJ1-1; D is ambiguous. V lost 8 bases to trimming and J lost 1 base, with 5 bases between them. CDR3 length: 11 residues. Germline values: CDR1 LNHNV, CDR2 YYDKDF (reference sequence). CDR3 region: CATQENTEAFF. CDR3 nucleotide sequence: TGTGCCACCCAAGAGAACACTGAAGCTTTCTTT. Looking up the rest from reference TRBV15 and TRBJ1-1 gives the full variable domain: DAMVIQNPRYQVTQFGKPVTLSCSQTLNHNVMYWYQQKSSQAPKLLFHYYDKDFNNEADTPDNFQSRRPNTSFCFLDIRSPGLGDTAMYLCATQENTEAFFGQGTRLTVV.

This clonotype was seen at least ten times. The rearrangement uses TRBV28 and TRBJ1-1; a weak D match, TRBD1 (5 bases). Trimming pared 6 bases from V and 1 base from J, leaving 18 bases between. The V gene's germline CDR1 is MDHEN and CDR2 SYDVKM. The length of the CDR3 is 16 residues. The CDR3 protein is CASSLWGDGKNTEAFF. CDR3 nucleotide sequence: TGTGCCAGCAGCCTATGGGGGGACGGGAAGAACACTGAAGCTTTCTTT.

This clonotype came up many times. The genes are TRBV6-1 and TRBJ1-1; a possible D gene is TRBD1 (5 bases). The CDR3 extends over 14 amino acids. V was trimmed by 6 bases and J by 5 bases, leaving 16 bases between them. Germline assignment: CDR1 MNHNS and CDR2 SASEGT. The CDR3 sequence: CASRWDPTGTEAFF. The CDR3 bases are TGTGCCAGCAGATGGGACCCTACGGGAACTGAAGCTTTCTTT.

This clonotype was seen ten or more times. The V gene is TRBV29-1, the J gene TRBJ1-2, with TRBD1 matching over 8 bases. Germline V gene sequence: CDR1 SQVTM, CDR2 ANQGSEA. Trimming at V came to 1 base and at J to 8 bases, leaving 12 bases not matched to a gene. The CDR3 is 15 residues long. The CDR3 loop is CSVEASGTGARGYTF. The CDR3 region has the DNA TGCAGCGTTGAAGCTTCCGGGACAGGAGCGCGAGGCTACACCTTC.

As for this clonotype: One junction end does not reproduce the germline sequence, and a read error may be involved. The chain couples TRBV7-9 to TRBJ1-5; D is uncertain. The CDR3 has 13 amino acids. The germline gives CDR1 SEHNR, CDR2 FQNEAQ (reference sequence). For the CDR3, the DNA is TGCGCCAGCAGCCAATTAGTCAATCAGCCCCAGCATTTT. Protein product: CASSQLVNQPQHF.

This clonotype was counted many times. The rearrangement links TRBV13 to TRBJ1-2; TRBD1 matches at 8 bases. Per germline, CDR1 PRHDT and CDR2 FYEKMQ (reference sequence). The CDR3 is 14 amino acids. V was pared by 0 bases and J by 6 bases, with 3 bases of the junction left unmatched. CDR3 bases: TGTGCCAGCAGCTTAGGCAGGGGGCATAATGGCTACACCTTC. This gives the protein CASSLGRGHNGYTF.

This sequence joins TRBV18 and TRBJ1-1; D might be TRBD1 (5 bases). The CDR3 consists of 15 residues. CDR1 KGHSH and CDR2 LQKENI come from the germline V gene. Between the trimmed V and J ends, which lost 3 bases and 1 base, there was a span of 12 bases. This CDR3 reads CASSPEGRQNTEAFF. CDR3 DNA: TGTGCCAGCTCACCTGAGGGACGGCAGAACACTGAAGCTTTCTTT.

On this clonotype: One junction end does not reproduce the germline sequence, and a read error may be involved. The chain joins TRBV13 to TRBJ2-5, with TRBD1 as a possible D gene (6 bases). The CDR3 has 18 amino acids. Germline CDR1 PRHDT, CDR2 FYEKMQ (reference sequence). The CDR3 is CASSQETRDNKHQETQYF. CDR3 nucleotides: TGCGCCAGCAGCCAAGAGACCCGGGACAATAAACACCAAGAGACCCAGTACTTC.

In DNA form, the CDR3 reads TGTGCCAGCAGCTTAGCGGGGACAGCCCATTCACCCCTCCACTTT. It codes for CASSLAGTAHSPLHF. The gene calls are TRBV7-2 and TRBJ1-6, with 7 bases aligning to TRBD1. There are 15 residues in the CDR3. V trimming: 0 bases; J trimming: 8 bases; junction bases outside the gene matches: 4. CDR1 is SGHTA and CDR2 is FQGNSA in the germline V gene.

This clonotype was counted ten times or more. This chain links TRBV27 with TRBJ2-7; D is possibly TRBD1 (5 bases). The CDR3 extends over 14 amino acids. Germline values: CDR1 MNHEY, CDR2 SMNVEV (reference sequence). V shed 5 bases and J shed 0 bases, with 11 bases lying between them. CDR3 sequence: CASSPPGRSYEQYF. CDR3 in DNA: TGTGCCAGCAGTCCCCCAGGGCGCTCCTACGAGCAGTACTTC.

The CDR3 DNA follows: TGCAGCGCCGGGGGACAGTACAATGAGCAGTTCTTC. Translating gives CSAGGQYNEQFF. The genes are TRBV29-1 and TRBJ2-1, with TRBD1 as a possible D gene (7 bases). V was cut by 7 bases and J by 4 bases, with 11 bases left in between. The CDR3 has 12 residues. Germline V gives CDR1 SQVTM, CDR2 ANQGSEA.

This clonotype was detected a few times. The chain carries TRBV7-9 and TRBJ1-3; TRBD1 agrees at 7 bases. The CDR3 length is 16 residues. Trimming took 5 bases from V and 6 from J; bases not matched to a gene: 13. Germline CDR1 SEHNR, CDR2 FQNEAQ (reference sequence). CDR3 loop: CASSRGPGQEANTIYF. CDR3 nucleotides: TGTGCCAGCAGCCGAGGCCCTGGACAGGAGGCAAACACCATATATTTT. Filled out from reference TRBV7-9 and TRBJ1-3, the complete variable domain reads DTGVSQNPRHKITKRGQNVTFRCDPISEHNRLYWYRQTLGQGPEFLTYFQNEAQLEKSRLLSDRFSAERPKGSFSTLEIQRTEQGDSAMYLCASSRGPGQEANTIYFGEGSWLTVV.